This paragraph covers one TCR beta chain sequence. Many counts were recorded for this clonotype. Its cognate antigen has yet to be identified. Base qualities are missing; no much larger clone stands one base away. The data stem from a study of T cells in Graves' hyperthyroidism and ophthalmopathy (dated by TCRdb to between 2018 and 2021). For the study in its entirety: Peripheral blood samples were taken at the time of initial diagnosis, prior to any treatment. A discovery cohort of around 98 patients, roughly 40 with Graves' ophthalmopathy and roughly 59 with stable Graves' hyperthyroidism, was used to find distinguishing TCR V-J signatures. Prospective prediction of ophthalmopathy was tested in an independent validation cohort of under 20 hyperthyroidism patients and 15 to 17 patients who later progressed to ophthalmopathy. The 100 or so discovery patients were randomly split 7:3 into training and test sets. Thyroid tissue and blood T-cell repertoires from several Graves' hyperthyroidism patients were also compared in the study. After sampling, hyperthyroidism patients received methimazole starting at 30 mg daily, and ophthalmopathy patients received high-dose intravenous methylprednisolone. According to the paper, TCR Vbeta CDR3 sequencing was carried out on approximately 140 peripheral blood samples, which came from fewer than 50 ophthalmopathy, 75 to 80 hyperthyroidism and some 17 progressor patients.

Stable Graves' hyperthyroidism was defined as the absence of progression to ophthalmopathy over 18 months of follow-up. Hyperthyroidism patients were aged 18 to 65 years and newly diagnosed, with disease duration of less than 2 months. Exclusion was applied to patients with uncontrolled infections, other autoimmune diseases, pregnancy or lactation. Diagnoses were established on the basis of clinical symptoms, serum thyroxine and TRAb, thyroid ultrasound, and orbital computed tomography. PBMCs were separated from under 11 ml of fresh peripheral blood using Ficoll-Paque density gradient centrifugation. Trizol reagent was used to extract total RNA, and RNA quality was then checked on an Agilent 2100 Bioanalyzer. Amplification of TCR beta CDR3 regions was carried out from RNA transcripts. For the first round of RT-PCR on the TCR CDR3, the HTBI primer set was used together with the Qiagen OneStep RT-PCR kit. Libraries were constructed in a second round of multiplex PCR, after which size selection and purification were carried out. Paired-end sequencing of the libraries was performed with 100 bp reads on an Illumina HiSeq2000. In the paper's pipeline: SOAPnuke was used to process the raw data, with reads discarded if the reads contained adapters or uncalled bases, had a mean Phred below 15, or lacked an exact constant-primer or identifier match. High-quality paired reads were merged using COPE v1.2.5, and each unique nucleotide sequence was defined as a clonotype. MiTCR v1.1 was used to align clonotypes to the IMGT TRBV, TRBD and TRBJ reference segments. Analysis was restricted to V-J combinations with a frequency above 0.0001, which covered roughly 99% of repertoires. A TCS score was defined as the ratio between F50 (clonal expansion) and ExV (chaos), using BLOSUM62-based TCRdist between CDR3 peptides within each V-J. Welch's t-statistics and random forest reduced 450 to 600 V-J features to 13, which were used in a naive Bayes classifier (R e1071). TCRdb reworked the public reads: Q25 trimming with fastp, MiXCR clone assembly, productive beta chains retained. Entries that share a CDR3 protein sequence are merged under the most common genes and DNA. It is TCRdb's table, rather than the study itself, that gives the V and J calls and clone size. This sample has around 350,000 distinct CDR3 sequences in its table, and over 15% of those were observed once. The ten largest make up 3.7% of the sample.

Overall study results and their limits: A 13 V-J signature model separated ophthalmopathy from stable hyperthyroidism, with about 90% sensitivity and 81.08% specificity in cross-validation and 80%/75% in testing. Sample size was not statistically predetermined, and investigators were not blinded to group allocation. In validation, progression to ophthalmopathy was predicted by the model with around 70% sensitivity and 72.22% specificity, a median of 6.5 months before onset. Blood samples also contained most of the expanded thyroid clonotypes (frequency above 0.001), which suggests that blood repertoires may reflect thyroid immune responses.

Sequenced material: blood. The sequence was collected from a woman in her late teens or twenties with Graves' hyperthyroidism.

The sequenced DNA is TGCAGTGCTAGAGGAGGTAGCGGGGGGACCCAAGAGACCCAGTACTTC. This sequence encodes CSARGGSGGTQETQYF. In this chain, TRBV20-1 is recombined with TRBJ2-5; 10 of the junction bases match TRBD2. As encoded in the germline V gene (reference sequence), CDR1 is DFQATT while CDR2 is SNEGSKA. The CDR3 has 16 amino acids, counting the end cysteine and phenylalanine. This entry keeps only the CDR3 DNA: 48 bases, framed from base 1. For this chain, trimming is 1 base at the V end and 1 base at the J end, and the number of junction bases without a gene match is 6.